This T cell receptor beta chain was recovered during a study of shared T cell receptors in the human thymus. The germline V gene encodes CDR1 SGHRS and CDR2 YFSETQ. The CDR3 runs to 15 residues. The J segment lost 5 bases and the V segment lost 4 bases, leaving 7 bases of the junction unmatched. Method: immunoSEQ multiplex PCR; TCRdb's copy keeps in-frame clones and lacks some. The data contain about 730,000 clones, around 85% of them singletons. The same sample was also used in a study of human thymus T cells. That report notes: Related studies found that unrelated individuals share highly overlapping thymic repertoires.

Sequencing input: thymocytes. This rearrangement joins TRBV5-1 to TRBJ2-7, with 12 bases that match TRBD1. This TCR derives from a girl under two years old with a congenital heart defect. The CDR3 region has the DNA TGCGCCAGCAGCGTCCTCGGGACAGGGGGCGACGAGCAGTACTTC. The encoded protein is CASSVLGTGGDEQYF. The full variable domain, in which reference TRBV5-1 and TRBJ2-7 provide the parts outside the CDR3, is KAGVTQTPRYLIKTRGQQVTLSCSPISGHRSVSWYQQTPGQGLQFLFEYFSETQRNKGNFPGRFSGRQFSNSRSEMNVSTLELGDSALYLCASSVLGTGGDEQYFGPGTRLTVT.